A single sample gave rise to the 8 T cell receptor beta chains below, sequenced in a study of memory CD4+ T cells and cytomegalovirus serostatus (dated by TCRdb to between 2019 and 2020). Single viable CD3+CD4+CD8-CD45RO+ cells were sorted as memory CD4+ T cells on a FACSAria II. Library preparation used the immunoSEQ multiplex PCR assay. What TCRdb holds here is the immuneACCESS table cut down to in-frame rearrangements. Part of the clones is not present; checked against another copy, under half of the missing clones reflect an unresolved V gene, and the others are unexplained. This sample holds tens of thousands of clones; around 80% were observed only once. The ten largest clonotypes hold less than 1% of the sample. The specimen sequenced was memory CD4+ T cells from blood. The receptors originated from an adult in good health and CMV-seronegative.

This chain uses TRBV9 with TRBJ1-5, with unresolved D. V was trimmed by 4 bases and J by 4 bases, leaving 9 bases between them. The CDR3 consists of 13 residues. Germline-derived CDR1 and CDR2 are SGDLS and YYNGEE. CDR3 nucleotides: TGTGCCAGCAGCTTAGGGAGGAATCAGCCCCAGCATTTT. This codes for CASSLGRNQPQHF.

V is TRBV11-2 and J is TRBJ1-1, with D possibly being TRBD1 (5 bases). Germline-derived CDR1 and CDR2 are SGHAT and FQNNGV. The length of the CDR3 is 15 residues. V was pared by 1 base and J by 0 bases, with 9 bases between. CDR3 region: CASSLGQGVNTEAFF. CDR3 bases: TGTGCCAGCAGCTTAGGGCAAGGGGTGAACACTGAAGCTTTCTTT.

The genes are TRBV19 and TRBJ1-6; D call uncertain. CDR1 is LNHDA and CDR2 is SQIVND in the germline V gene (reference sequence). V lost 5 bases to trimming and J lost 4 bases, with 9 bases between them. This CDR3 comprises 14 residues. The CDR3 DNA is TGTGCCAGTAGTGAGGGAGTTTATAATTCACCCCTCCACTTT. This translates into CASSEGVYNSPLHF. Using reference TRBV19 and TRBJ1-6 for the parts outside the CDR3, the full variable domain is DGGITQSPKYLFRKEGQNVTLSCEQNLNHDAMYWYRQDPGQGLRLIYYSQIVNDFQKGDIAEGYSVSREKKESFPLTVTSAQKNPTAFYLCASSEGVYNSPLHFGNGTRLTVT.

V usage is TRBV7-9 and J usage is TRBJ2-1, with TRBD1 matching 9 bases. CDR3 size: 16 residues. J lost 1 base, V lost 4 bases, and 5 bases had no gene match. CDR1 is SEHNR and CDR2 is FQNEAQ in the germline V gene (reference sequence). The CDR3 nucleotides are TGTGCCAGCAGCTCAACAGGGGGCATGTCCTACAATGAGCAGTTCTTC. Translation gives CASSSTGGMSYNEQFF.

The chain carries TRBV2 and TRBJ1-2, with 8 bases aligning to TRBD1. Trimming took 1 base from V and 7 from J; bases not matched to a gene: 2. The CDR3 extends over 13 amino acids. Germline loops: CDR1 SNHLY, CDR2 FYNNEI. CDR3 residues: CASSEDRGAGYTF. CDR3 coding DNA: TGTGCCAGCAGTGAAGACAGGGGGGCTGGCTACACCTTC.

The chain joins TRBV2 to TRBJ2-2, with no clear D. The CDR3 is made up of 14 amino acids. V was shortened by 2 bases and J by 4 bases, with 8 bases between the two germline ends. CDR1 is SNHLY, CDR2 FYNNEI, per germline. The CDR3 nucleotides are TGTGCCAGCAGTGAAACTAACCCCACCGGGGAGCTGTTTTTT. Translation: CASSETNPTGELFF.

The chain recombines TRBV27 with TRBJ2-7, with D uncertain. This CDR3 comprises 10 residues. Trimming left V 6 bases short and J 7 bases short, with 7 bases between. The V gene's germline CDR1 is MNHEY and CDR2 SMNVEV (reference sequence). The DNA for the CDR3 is TGTGCCAGCAGCAAGTCTGAGCAGTACTTC. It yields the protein CASSKSEQYF.

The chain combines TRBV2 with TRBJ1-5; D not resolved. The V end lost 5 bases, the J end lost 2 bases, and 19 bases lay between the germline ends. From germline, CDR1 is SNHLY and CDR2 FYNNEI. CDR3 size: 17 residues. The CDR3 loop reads CASSSRDLSFGNQPQHF. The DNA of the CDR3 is TGTGCCAGCAGTTCCCGTGACCTAAGCTTCGGCAATCAGCCCCAGCATTTT.